These 13 T cell receptor beta chains were sequenced from one sample in a study of tumor T cells in aggressive B-cell lymphoma. Assay used: immunoSEQ multiplex PCR; TCRdb lists only in-frame clones, some missing. This table has 700 to 1,000 clones, 64% appearing once. The sequenced sample was tumor tissue. The receptors originated from an adult with diffuse large B cell lymphoma.

The V call is TRBV2, the J call TRBJ1-1; 9 bases are a match to TRBD1. Trimming took 2 bases from V and 0 from J; bases not matched to a gene: 7. Germline values: CDR1 SNHLY, CDR2 FYNNEI. This CDR3 has 17 amino acids. The CDR3 nucleotides are TGTGCCAGCAGTGAACAGTGGACAGGGGCTATGAACACTGAAGCTTTCTTT. Protein: CASSEQWTGAMNTEAFF.

The chain employs TRBV11-2 and TRBJ1-1; D ambiguous. V was trimmed by 5 bases and J by 5 bases, leaving 15 bases between them. This CDR3 spans 14 amino acids. Looked up from germline, CDR1 is SGHAT and CDR2 is FQNNGV. The CDR3: CASSLAGFRTEAFF. The CDR3 nucleotides read TGTGCCAGCAGCCTGGCGGGGTTTCGAACTGAAGCTTTCTTT.

To note about this clone: This CDR3 is also generated by other DNA sequences in the sample. This chain uses TRBV15 with TRBJ2-3; TRBD2 is a possible D gene (6 bases). Trimming took 1 base from V and 6 from J, leaving 17 bases between them. This CDR3 is built from 16 residues. The V gene's germline CDR1 is LNHNV and CDR2 YYDKDF (reference sequence). This CDR3 is CATSRALGGTEDTQYF. CDR3 sequence (DNA): TGTGCCACCAGCAGAGCCTTGGGGGGAACGGAGGATACGCAGTATTTT. The full variable domain, rest sourced from reference TRBV15 and TRBJ2-3, is DAMVIQNPRYQVTQFGKPVTLSCSQTLNHNVMYWYQQKSSQAPKLLFHYYDKDFNNEADTPDNFQSRRPNTSFCFLDIRSPGLGDTAMYLCATSRALGGTEDTQYFGPGTRLTVL.

The V gene is TRBV29-1, the J gene TRBJ2-3; D may be TRBD2 (5 bases). CDR1 and CDR2 from the germline V gene are SQVTM and ANQGSEA. The CDR3 extends over 14 amino acids. Deletions cut 7 bases from V and 6 bases from J, with 20 bases between. This CDR3 is CSGASEGLQDTQYF. CDR3 nucleotide sequence: TGCAGCGGTGCGAGTGAGGGCCTACAGGATACGCAGTATTTT.

This clone ranks as large. At one of its ends the junction is not consistent with the germline gene, which may arise from a read error. This CDR3 is also generated by other DNA sequences in the sample. The V gene is TRBV27, the J gene TRBJ1-3; tentative D call: TRBD1 (5 bases). Germline V lookup: CDR1 MNHEY, CDR2 SMNVEV (reference sequence). The CDR3 is 14 amino acids. The CDR3 here is CASRTVVSENTIYF. Here the CDR3 DNA reads TGTGCCAGCAGGACAGTGGTCTCTGAAAACACCATATATTTT.

This clone counts as large (0.1 to 1%). The genes are TRBV7-8 and TRBJ1-4; possibly TRBD1 for D (5 bases). From germline, CDR1 is SGHVS and CDR2 FQNEAQ. V was shortened by 8 bases and J by 5 bases, with 9 bases between the two germline ends. The CDR3 runs to 12 residues. CDR3 sequence reads: CASGTLNEKLFF. CDR3 nucleotides: TGTGCCAGCGGGACTTTAAATGAAAAACTGTTTTTT.

This sequence joins TRBV7-9 and TRBJ2-7, with D possibly matching TRBD2 (5 bases). The CDR3 is 15 amino acids. The germline CDR1 and CDR2 sequences are SEHNR and FQNEAQ (reference sequence). Deletions cut 8 bases from V and 1 base from J, with 18 bases between. In DNA, the CDR3 is TGTGCCAGCGCCGCCTCCGGGGATTCTTCCTACGAGCAGTACTTC. Protein product: CASAASGDSSYEQYF.

The chain uses TRBV5-4 and TRBJ1-4, with D maybe TRBD1 (6 bases). The CDR3 extends over 14 amino acids. Germline V lookup: CDR1 SGHNT, CDR2 YYREEE (reference sequence). V was pared by 4 bases and J by 6 bases, with 13 bases between. As DNA, the CDR3 is TGTGCCAGCAGCCCCCTGGGGGCGGATGAAAAACTGTTTTTT. Residues: CASSPLGADEKLFF.

J is TRBJ2-3 and V is TRBV4-1; the D is unclear. V gave up 0 bases and J gave up 5 bases, with 6 bases separating them. The length of the CDR3 is 13 residues. Germline loops: CDR1 MGHRA, CDR2 YSYEKL. The CDR3 region has the DNA TGCGCCAGCAGCCAAGATCTCCTAGATACGCAGTATTTT. Translated: CASSQDLLDTQYF.

This clone was counted a few times. V and J are TRBV7-2 and TRBJ2-1, with TRBD2 as a possible D gene (5 bases). The CDR3 spans 13 residues. V was pared by 6 bases and J by 4 bases, with 10 bases between. Germline CDR1 SGHTA, CDR2 FQGNSA. CDR3: CASRPTGYNEQFF. CDR3 nucleotide sequence: TGTGCCAGCAGGCCGACGGGGTACAATGAGCAGTTCTTC.

The chain carries TRBV6-5 and TRBJ2-3; D is possibly TRBD1 (5 bases). CDR1 is MNHEY and CDR2 is SVGAGI in the germline V gene. CDR3 length: 12 residues. Deletions cut 4 bases from V and 5 bases from J, with 7 bases between. CDR3 residues: CASSSREDTQYF. The CDR3 bases are TGTGCCAGCAGTTCCAGGGAAGATACGCAGTATTTT.

Note on this clone: The sample carries other DNA sequences with the same CDR3. This rearrangement joins TRBV27 to TRBJ1-3, with D possibly matching TRBD1 (5 bases). Germline V gene lookup returns CDR1 MNHEY and CDR2 SMNVEV (reference sequence). CDR3 length: 14 amino acids. V dropped 6 bases and J dropped 10 bases, with 19 bases sitting between them. The CDR3 DNA reads TGTGCCAGCAGGACAGTGGTCTCTGAAAATACCATATATTTT. It yields the protein CASRTVVSENTIYF.

This rearrangement joins TRBV4-3 to TRBJ2-2, with 13 bases fitting TRBD2. This CDR3 comprises 18 residues. The germline V gene encodes CDR1 LGHNA and CDR2 YSLEER. The J segment lost 10 bases and the V segment lost 0 bases, leaving 11 bases of the junction unmatched. The CDR3 sequence: CASSQDIRTSGSAEELFF. The CDR3 DNA is TGCGCCAGCAGCCAAGATATACGGACTAGCGGGAGTGCCGAGGAGCTGTTTTTT.